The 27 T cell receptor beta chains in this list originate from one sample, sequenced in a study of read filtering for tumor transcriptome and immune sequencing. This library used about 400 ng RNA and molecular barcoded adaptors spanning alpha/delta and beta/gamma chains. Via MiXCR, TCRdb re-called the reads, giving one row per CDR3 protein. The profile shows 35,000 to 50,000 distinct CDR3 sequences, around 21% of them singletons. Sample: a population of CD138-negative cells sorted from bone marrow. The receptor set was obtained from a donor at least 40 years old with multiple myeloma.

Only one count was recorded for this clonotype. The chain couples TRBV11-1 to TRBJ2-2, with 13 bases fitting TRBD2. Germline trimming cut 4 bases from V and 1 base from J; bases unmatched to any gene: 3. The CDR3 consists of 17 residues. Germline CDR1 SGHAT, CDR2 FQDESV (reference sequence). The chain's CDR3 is CASSSGLAGQNTGELFF. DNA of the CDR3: TGTGCCAGCAGCTCGGGACTAGCGGGACAGAACACCGGGGAGCTGTTTTTT. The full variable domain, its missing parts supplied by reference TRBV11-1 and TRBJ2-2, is EAEVAQSPRYKITEKSQAVAFWCDPISGHATLYWYRQILGQGPELLVQFQDESVVDDSQLPKDRFSAERLKGVDSTLKIQPAELGDSAMYLCASSSGLAGQNTGELFFGEGSRLTVL.

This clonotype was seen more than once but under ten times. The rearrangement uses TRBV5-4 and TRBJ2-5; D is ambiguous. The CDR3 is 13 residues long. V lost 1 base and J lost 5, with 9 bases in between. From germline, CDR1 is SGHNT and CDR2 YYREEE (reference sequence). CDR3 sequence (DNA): TGTGCCAGCAGCTTGATGGCAATGGAGACCCAGTACTTC. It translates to CASSLMAMETQYF.

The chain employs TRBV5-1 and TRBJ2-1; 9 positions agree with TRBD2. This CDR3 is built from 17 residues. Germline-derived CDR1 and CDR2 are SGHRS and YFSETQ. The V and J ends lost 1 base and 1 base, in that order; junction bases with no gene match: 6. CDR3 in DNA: TGCGCCAGCAGCTTGCTAGGGCTAGCGGGATCCTACAATGAGCAGTTCTTC. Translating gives CASSLLGLAGSYNEQFF.

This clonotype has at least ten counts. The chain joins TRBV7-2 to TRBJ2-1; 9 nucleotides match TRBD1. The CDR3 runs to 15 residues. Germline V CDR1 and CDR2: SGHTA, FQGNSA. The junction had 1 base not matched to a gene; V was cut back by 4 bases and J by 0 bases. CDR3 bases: TGTGCCAGCAGCTCGGACAGGGGCTCCTACAATGAGCAGTTCTTC. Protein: CASSSDRGSYNEQFF.

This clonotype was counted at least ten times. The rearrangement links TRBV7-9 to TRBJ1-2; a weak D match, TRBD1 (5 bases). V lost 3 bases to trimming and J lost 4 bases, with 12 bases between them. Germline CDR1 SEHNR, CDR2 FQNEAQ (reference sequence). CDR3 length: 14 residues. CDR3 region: CASSFLQGSYGYTF. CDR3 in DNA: TGTGCCAGCAGCTTTCTGCAGGGTAGCTATGGCTACACCTTC.

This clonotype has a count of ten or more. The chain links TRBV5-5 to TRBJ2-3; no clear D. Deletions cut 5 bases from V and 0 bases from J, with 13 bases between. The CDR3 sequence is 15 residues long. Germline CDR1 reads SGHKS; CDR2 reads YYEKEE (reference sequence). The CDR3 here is CASSGLGLSTDTQYF. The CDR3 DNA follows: TGTGCCAGCAGTGGATTGGGCCTCAGCACAGATACGCAGTATTTT.

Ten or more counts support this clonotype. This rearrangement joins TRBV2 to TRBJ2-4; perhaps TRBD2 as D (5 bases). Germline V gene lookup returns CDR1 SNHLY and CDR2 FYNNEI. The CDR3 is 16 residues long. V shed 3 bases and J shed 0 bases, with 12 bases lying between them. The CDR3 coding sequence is TGTGCCAGCAGTGAGGGAAGAGGGCGAGCCAAAAACATTCAGTACTTC. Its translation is CASSEGRGRAKNIQYF.

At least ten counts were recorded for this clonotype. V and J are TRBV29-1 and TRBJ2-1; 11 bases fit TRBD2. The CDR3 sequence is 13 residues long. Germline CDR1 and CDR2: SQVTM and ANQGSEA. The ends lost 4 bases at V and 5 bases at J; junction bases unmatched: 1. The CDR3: CSVGLAGNNEQFF. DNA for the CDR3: TGCAGCGTTGGACTAGCGGGAAACAATGAGCAGTTCTTC.

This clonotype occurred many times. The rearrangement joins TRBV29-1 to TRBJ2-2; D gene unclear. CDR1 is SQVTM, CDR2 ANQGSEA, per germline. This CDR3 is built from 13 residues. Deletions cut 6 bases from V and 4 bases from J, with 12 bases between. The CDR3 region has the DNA TGCAGCGTATTTGGCGTTACCACCGGGGAGCTGTTTTTT. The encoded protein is CSVFGVTTGELFF.

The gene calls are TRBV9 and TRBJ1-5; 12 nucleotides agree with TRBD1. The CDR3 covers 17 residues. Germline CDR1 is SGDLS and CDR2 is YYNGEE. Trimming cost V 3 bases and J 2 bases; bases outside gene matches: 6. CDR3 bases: TGTGCCAGCAGCGGTGGGACAGGGGGCTTTGGCAATCAGCCCCAGCATTTT. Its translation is CASSGGTGGFGNQPQHF.

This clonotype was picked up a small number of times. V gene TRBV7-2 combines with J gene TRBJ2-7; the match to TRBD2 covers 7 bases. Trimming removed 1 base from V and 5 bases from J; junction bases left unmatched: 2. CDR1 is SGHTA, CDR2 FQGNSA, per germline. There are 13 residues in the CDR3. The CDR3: CASSLGGGDEQYF. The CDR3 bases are TGTGCCAGCAGCTTAGGCGGGGGAGACGAGCAGTACTTC.

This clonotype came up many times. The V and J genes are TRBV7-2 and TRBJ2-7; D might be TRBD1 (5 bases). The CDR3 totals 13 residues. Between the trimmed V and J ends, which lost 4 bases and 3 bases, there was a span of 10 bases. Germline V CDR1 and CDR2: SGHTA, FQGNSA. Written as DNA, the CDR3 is TGTGCCAGCAGCTCGACAGCGCTCTACGAGCAGTACTTC. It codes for CASSSTALYEQYF.

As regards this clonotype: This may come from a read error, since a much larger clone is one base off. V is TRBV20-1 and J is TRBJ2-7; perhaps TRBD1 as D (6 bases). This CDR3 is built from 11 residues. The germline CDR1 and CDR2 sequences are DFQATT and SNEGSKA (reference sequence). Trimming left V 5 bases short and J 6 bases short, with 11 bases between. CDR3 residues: CSASTGREQYF. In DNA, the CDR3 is TGCAGTGCTTCTACAGGGCGCGAGCAGTACTTC.

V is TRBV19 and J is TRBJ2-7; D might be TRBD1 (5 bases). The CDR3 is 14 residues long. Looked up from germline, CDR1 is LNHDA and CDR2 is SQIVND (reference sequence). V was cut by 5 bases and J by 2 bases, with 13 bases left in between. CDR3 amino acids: CASSVQGETYEQYF. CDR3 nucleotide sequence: TGTGCCAGTAGTGTTCAGGGTGAGACCTACGAGCAGTACTTC.

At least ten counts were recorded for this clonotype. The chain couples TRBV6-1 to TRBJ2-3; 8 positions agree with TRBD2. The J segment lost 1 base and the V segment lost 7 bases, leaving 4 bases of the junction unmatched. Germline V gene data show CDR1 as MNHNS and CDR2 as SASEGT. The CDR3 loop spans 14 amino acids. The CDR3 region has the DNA TGTGCCAGCAAGCGGGAGATGGGCACAGATACGCAGTATTTT. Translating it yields CASKREMGTDTQYF.

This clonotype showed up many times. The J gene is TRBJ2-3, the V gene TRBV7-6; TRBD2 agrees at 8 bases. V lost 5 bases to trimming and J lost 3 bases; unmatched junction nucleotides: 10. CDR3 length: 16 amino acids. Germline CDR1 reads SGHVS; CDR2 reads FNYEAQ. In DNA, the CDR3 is TGTGCCAGCAGCGGTAACGGCGCGGGAGGAACAGATACGCAGTATTTT. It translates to CASSGNGAGGTDTQYF.

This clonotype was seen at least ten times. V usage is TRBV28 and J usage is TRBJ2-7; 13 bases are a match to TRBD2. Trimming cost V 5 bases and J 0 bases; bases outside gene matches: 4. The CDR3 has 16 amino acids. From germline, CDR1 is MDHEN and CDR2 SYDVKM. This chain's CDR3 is CASSPGTSGASYEQYF. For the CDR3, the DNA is TGTGCCAGCAGTCCAGGGACTAGCGGGGCCTCCTACGAGCAGTACTTC.

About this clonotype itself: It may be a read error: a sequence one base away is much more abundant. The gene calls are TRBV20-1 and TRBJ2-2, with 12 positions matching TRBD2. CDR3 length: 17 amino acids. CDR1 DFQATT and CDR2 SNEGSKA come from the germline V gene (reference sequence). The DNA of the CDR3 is TGCAGTGCTAGAACCCTAGCGGGAGGGTCGGACACCGGGAAGCTGTTTTTT. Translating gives CSARTLAGGSDTGKLFF.

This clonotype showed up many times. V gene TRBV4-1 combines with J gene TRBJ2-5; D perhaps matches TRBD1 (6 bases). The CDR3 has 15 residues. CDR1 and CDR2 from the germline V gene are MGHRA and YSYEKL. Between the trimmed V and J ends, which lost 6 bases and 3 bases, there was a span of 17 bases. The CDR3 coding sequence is TGCGCCAGCAGACTATCCAAGGACAGCAAAGAGACCCAGTACTTC. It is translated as CASRLSKDSKETQYF.

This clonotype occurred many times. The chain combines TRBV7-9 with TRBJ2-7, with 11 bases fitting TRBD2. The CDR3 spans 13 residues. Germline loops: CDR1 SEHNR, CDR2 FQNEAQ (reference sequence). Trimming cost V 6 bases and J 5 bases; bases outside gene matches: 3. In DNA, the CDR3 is TGTGCCAGCAGTCTAGCGGGAGGCGACGAGCAGTACTTC. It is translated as CASSLAGGDEQYF.

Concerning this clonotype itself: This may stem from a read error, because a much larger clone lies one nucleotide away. CDR3 bases: TGTGCCAGTAAGTCGGAGAGTAACACCGGGGGGCTGTTTTTT. Translated: CASKSESNTGGLFF. The V and J genes are TRBV19 and TRBJ2-2; D may be TRBD2 (6 bases). The CDR3 extends over 14 amino acids. Per germline, CDR1 LNHDA and CDR2 SQIVND (reference sequence).

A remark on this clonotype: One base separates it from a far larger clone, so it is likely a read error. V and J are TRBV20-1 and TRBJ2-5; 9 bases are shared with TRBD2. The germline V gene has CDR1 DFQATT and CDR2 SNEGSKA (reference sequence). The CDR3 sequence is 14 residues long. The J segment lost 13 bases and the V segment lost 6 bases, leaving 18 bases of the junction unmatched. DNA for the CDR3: TGCAGTGCCATTAGCGGGAGTGATCGCTACGAGCGGTACTTC. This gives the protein CSAISGSDRYERYF.

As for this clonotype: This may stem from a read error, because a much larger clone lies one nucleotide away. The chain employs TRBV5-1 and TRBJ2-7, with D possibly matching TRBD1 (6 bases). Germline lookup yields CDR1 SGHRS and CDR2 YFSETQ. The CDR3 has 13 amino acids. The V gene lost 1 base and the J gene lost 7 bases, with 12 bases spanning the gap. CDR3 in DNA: TGCGCCAGCAGCTTGCAGGGGCTTGGGGAGCAGTACTTC. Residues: CASSLQGLGEQYF.

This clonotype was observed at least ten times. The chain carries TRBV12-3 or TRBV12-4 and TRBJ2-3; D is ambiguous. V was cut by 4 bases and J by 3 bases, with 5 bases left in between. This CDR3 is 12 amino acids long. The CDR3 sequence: CASSWMTDTQYF. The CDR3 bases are TGTGCCAGCAGTTGGATGACAGATACGCAGTATTTT.

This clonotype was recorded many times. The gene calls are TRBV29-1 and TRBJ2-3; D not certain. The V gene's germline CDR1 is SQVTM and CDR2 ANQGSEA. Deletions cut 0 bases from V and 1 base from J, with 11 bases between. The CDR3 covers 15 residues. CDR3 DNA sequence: TGCAGCGTTGAAGACGGGCGAGGCGGCACAGATACGCAGTATTTT. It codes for CSVEDGRGGTDTQYF.

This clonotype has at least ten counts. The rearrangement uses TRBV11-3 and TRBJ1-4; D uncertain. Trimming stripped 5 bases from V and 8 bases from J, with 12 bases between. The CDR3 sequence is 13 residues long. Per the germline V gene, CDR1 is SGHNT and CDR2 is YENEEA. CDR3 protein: CASSIRSGEKLFF. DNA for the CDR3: TGTGCCAGCAGCATCAGAAGTGGGGAAAAACTGTTTTTT.

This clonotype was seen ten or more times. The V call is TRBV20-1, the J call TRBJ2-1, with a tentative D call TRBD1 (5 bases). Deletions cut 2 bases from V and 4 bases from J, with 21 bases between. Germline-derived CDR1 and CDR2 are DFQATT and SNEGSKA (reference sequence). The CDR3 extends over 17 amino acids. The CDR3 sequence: CSARPVPWGAGYNEQFF. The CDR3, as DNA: TGCAGTGCTAGACCGGTACCGTGGGGCGCCGGGTACAATGAGCAGTTCTTC.